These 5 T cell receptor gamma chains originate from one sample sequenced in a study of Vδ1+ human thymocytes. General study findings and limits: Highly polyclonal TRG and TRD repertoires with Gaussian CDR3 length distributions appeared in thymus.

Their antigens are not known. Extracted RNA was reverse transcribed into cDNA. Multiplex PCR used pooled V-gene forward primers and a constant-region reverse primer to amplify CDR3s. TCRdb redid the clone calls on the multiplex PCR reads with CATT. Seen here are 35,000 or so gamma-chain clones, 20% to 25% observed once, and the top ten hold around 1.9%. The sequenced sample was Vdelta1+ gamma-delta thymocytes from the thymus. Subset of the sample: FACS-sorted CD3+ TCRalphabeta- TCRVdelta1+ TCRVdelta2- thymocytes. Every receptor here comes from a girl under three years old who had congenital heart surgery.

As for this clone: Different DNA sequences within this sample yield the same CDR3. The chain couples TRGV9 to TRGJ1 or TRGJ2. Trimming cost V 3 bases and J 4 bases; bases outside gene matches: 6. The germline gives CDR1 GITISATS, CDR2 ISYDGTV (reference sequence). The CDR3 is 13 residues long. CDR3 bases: TGTGCCTTGTGGGAGCCATCATATTATAAGAAACTCTTT. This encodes CALWEPSYYKKLF.

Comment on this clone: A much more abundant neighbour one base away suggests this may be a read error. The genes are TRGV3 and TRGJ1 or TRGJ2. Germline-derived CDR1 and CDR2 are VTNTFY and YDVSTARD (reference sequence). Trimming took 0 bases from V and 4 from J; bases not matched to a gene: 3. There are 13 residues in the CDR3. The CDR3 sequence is CATWDRKYYKKLF. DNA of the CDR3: TGTGCCACCTGGGACAGGAAATATTATAAGAAACTCTTT.

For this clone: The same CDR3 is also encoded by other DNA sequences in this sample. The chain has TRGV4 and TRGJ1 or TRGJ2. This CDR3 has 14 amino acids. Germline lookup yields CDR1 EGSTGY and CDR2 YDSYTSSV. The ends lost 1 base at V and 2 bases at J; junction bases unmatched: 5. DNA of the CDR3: TGTGCCACCTGGGATGGAAGAGATTATTATAAGAAACTCTTT. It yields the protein CATWDGRDYYKKLF.

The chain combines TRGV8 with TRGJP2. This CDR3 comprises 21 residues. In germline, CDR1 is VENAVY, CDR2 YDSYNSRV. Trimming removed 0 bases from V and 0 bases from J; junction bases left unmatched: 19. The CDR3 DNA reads TGTGCCACCTGGGATAGGCCGTCACGGGTTGAATTGAATAGTAGTGATTGGATCAAGACGTTT. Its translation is CATWDRPSRVELNSSDWIKTF.

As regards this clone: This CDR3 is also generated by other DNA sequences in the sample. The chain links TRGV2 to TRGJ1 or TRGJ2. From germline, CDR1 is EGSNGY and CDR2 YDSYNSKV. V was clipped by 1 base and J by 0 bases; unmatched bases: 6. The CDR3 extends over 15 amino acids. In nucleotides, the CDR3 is TGTGCCACCTGGGACGGATCGTCGAATTATTATAAGAAACTCTTT. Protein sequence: CATWDGSSNYYKKLF.